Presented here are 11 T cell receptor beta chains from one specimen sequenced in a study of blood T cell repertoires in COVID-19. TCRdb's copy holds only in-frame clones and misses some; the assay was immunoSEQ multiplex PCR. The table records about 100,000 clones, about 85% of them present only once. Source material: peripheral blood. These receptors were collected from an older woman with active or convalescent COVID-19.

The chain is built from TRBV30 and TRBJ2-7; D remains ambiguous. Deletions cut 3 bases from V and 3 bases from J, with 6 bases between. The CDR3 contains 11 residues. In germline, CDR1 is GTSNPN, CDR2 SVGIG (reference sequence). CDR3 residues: CAWSGYYEQYF. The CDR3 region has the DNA TGTGCCTGGAGCGGTTACTACGAGCAGTACTTC.

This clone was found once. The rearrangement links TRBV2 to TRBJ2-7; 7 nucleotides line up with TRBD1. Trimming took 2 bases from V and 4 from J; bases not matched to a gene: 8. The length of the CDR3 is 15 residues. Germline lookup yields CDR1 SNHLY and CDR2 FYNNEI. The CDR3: CASSENRDSLYEQYF. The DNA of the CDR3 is TGTGCCAGCAGTGAAAACCGGGACAGCCTTTACGAGCAGTACTTC. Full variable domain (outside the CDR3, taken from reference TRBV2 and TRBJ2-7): EPEVTQTPSHQVTQMGQEVILRCVPISNHLYFYWYRQILGQKVEFLVSFYNNEISEKSEIFDDQFSVERPDGSNFTLKIRSTKLEDSAMYFCASSENRDSLYEQYFGPGTRLTVT.

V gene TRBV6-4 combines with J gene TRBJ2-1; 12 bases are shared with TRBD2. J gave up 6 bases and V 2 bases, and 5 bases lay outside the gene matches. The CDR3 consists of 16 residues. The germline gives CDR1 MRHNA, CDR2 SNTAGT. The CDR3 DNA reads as TGTGCCAGCAGTGACATGGCTAGCGGGAGGGCCAATGAGCAGTTCTTC. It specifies CASSDMASGRANEQFF.

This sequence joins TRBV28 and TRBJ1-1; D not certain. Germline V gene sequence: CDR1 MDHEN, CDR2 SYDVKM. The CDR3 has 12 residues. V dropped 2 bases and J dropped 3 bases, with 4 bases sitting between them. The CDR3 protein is CASSLGDTEAFF. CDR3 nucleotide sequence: TGTGCCAGCAGTTTAGGAGACACTGAAGCTTTCTTT.

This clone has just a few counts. For the CDR3, the DNA is TGTGCCAGCAGCTCTGTGGGTGGGGAGTCTGATACGCAGTATTTT. Translating gives CASSSVGGESDTQYF. The chain recombines TRBV7-2 with TRBJ2-3, with D perhaps matching TRBD2 (5 bases). V was clipped by 4 bases and J by 6 bases, with 17 bases between them. The CDR3 is 15 residues long. The V gene's germline CDR1 is SGHTA and CDR2 FQGNSA.

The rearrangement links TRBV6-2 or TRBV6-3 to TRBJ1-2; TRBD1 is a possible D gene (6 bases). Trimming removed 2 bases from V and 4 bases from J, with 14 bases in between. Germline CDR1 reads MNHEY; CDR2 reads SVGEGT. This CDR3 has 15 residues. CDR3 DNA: TGTGCCAGCAGTTACCATCAGGGGCCCAGCTATGGCTACACCTTC. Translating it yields CASSYHQGPSYGYTF.

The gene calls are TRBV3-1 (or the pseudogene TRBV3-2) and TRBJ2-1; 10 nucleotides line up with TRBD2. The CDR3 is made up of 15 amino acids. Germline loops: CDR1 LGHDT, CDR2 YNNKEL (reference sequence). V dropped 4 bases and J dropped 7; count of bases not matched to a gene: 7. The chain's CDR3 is CASSLLAGVWNEQFF. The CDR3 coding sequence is TGTGCCAGCAGCCTCCTAGCGGGAGTGTGGAATGAGCAGTTCTTC.

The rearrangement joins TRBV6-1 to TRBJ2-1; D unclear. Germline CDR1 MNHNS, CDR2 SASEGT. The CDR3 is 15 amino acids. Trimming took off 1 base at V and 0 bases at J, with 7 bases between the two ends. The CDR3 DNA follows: TGTGCCAGCAGTGAAGTCCGGAGCTCCTACAATGAGCAGTTCTTC. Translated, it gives CASSEVRSSYNEQFF.

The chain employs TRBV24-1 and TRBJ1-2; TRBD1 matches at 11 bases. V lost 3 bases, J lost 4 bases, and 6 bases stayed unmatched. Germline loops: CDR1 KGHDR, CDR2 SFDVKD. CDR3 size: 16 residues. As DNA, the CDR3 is TGTGCCACCAGTGATCCCCGGACAGGGGGCATCTATGGCTACACCTTC. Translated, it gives CATSDPRTGGIYGYTF.

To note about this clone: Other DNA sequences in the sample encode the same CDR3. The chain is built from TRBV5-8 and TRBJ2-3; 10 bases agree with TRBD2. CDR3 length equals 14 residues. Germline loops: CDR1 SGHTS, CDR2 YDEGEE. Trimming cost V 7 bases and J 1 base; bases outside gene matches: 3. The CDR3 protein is CASGGTSGTDTQYF. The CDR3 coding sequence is TGTGCCAGCGGCGGGACTAGCGGCACAGATACGCAGTATTTT.

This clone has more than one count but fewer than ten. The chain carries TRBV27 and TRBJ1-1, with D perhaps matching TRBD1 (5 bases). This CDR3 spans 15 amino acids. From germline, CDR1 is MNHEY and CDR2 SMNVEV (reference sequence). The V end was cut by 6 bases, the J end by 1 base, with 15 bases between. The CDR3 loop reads CASRPSLGRNTEAFF. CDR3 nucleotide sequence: TGTGCCAGCAGGCCGTCGTTGGGGCGGAACACTGAAGCTTTCTTT.